This entry is about one T cell receptor beta chain. Its cognate antigen is unknown. The data were obtained in a study of cytomegalovirus exposure and HLA in healthy donors. The study, taken as a whole, reports: As was reported, the classifier diagnosed cytomegalovirus status with high specificity and sensitivity. Earlier analysis found most TCR beta V segments productive about 87% or about 30% of the time. A few V segments could not be told apart, such as TRBV6-2 and TRBV6-3, and were left out. Researchers catalogued roughly 170 TCR beta chains as cytomegalovirus-associated.

The PCR was carried out with 60 Vbeta primers and 13 Jbeta primers. The table came from immunoSEQ multiplex PCR; TCRdb's copy has only in-frame clones and leaves some out. The sample table includes 100,000 to 150,000 clones. The CDR3 contains 14 residues. In germline, CDR1 is SGHAT, CDR2 FQNNGV. V lost 5 bases and J lost 5; bases outside the gene matches: 4. The source material was PBMCs. The TCR originated in a woman in her thirties or forties in good health and CMV-seronegative. The J gene is TRBJ1-2, the V gene TRBV11-2, with 11 positions matching TRBD1. CDR3 protein: CASSRTGGPYGYTF. The CDR3 DNA follows: TGTGCCAGCAGCCGGACAGGGGGCCCGTATGGCTACACCTTC. Full variable domain (outside the CDR3, taken from reference TRBV11-2 and TRBJ1-2): EAGVAQSPRYKIIEKRQSVAFWCNPISGHATLYWYQQILGQGPKLLIQFQNNGVVDDSQLPKDRFSAERLKGVDSTLKIQPAKLEDSAVYLCASSRTGGPYGYTFGSGTRLTVV.